The next 4 T cell receptor beta chains were all read from a single sample in a study of regulatory T cells in long-lasting Graves disease. Stated time point: persistent/refractory GD, antithyroid drugs over 5 years with positive TRAb. There was RNA extracted from PBMCs, and the TCR library was made from it. Arm-PCR of CDR3 regions with iRepertoire HTBI primers generated TCR beta libraries. Via MiXCR, TCRdb re-called the multiplex PCR reads, giving one row per CDR3 protein. The table lists 400,000 to 500,000 distinct CDR3 sequences, roughly 20% of them singletons. This specimen consisted of peripheral blood mononuclear cells (PBMCs), obtained when the disease was refractory, from a patient treated with antithyroid drugs. The receptors derive from a female donor with Graves disease.

This clonotype has only a few counts. This CDR3 is missing its conserved last phenylalanine or tryptophan, likely due to a read error. The chain combines TRBV27 with TRBJ1-2; D is uncertain. The ends were cut back, 5 bases at V and 0 bases at J, with 7 bases in the middle. Germline loops: CDR1 MNHEY, CDR2 SMNVEV (reference sequence). The CDR3 runs to 13 residues. The CDR3 here is CASSPGSNYGYTL. In nucleotides, the CDR3 is TGTGCCAGCAGTCCAGGATCTAACTATGGCTACACCCTC.

The DNA of the CDR3 is TGTGCCAGCAGTTTGTTCCAGGACACCCTGAACACTGAAGCTTTCTTT. This encodes CASSLFQDTLNTEAFF. V usage is TRBV6-2 or TRBV6-3 and J usage is TRBJ1-1; weak D call: TRBD1 (5 bases). The CDR3 totals 16 residues. V lost 4 bases and J 0 bases, leaving 15 bases between the germline ends. The V gene's germline CDR1 is MNHEY and CDR2 SVGEGT.

This clonotype was recorded at least ten times. This chain links TRBV12-3 or TRBV12-4 with TRBJ2-7; possible D gene TRBD1, 7 bases. The ends were cut back, 6 bases at V and 7 bases at J, with 16 bases in the middle. The CDR3 sequence is 13 residues long. The chain's CDR3 is CASSSGGLSEQYF. CDR3 sequence (DNA): TGTGCCAGCAGCTCAGGGGGGCTGAGTGAGCAGTACTTC.

This chain connects TRBV5-1 to TRBJ2-7, with D tentatively TRBD2 (5 bases). V was pared by 4 bases and J by 4 bases, with 15 bases between. The CDR3 loop spans 14 amino acids. Germline V lookup: CDR1 SGHRS, CDR2 YFSETQ. The CDR3 coding sequence is TGCGCCAGCAGCCTTCGGGAATCCGTGTACGAGCAGTACTTC. It encodes CASSLRESVYEQYF.